This T cell receptor beta chain is drawn from a study of blood T cell repertoires in COVID-19. The CDR3 extends over 15 amino acids. Assay used: immunoSEQ multiplex PCR; TCRdb lists only in-frame clones, some missing. The sample records roughly 67,000 clones, around nine tenths being singletons. Source material: peripheral blood. The rearrangement links TRBV21-1 to TRBJ1-1; TRBD1 reflects the table's D call only, with no check against the DNA. TRBV21-1 is shown as a pseudogene. This TCR was sampled from a woman aged 60 to 75 with acute or convalescent COVID-19. The CDR3 DNA follows: TGTGCCAGCAGCAAAGTTAGGGGGATCGTCACTGAAGCTTTCTTT. Encoded protein: CASSKVRGIVTEAFF.